These T cell receptor beta chains were read from a single sample in a study of cytomegalovirus exposure and HLA in healthy donors. Some clones are missing from TCRdb's copy, which holds only in-frame ones; the method was immunoSEQ multiplex PCR. This sample carries under 150,000 clones, 79% of them seen once, and the ten largest clones take 3.5% to 4.5%. What was sequenced was PBMCs. The receptors stem from a man aged 25-40 years in good health and CMV-seropositive. Each CDR3 is given with its conserved first and last residue. A D gene is named only where the DNA matches it firmly. Rows give clone size only sometimes, using once, few, many, or a class for an expanded clone.

size: -; D: TRBD2; V: TRBV7-2; J: TRBJ2-1; CDR3: CASSPSGGAYNEQFF; DNA: TGTGCCAGCAGCCCTAGCGGGGGGGCCTACAATGAGCAGTTCTTC
size: -; D: TRBD2; V: TRBV19; J: TRBJ2-1; CDR3: CASSMMVAGDIPLYNEQFF; DNA: TGTGCCAGTAGTATGATGGTAGCGGGAGACATCCCTTTATACAATGAGCAGTTCTTC
size: -; D: TRBD2; V: TRBV27; J: TRBJ2-7; CDR3: CASSLSSGSRGSYEQYF; DNA: TGTGCCAGCAGTTTATCTAGCGGGAGTAGGGGATCCTACGAGCAGTACTTC
size: -; D: TRBD2; V: TRBV18; J: TRBJ2-1; CDR3: CASSLRGGYNEQFF; DNA: TGTGCCAGCTCACTCCGGGGGGGTTACAATGAGCAGTTCTTC
size: -; D: -; V: TRBV30; J: TRBJ1-2; CDR3: CAWDEGDGGYTF; DNA: TGTGCCTGGGATGAGGGCGATGGAGGCTACACCTTC
size: few; D: -; V: TRBV4-3; J: TRBJ2-3; CDR3: CASSQDVATDTQYF; DNA: TGCGCCAGCAGCCAAGATGTGGCCACAGATACGCAGTATTTT
size: -; D: -; V: TRBV4-3; J: TRBJ2-7; CDR3: CASSRERGGEQYF; DNA: TGCGCCAGCAGCCGGGAGAGGGGAGGCGAGCAGTACTTC
size: -; D: TRBD1; V: TRBV7-8; J: TRBJ2-7; CDR3: CASSWTGPSYEQYF; DNA: TGTGCCAGCAGCTGGACAGGGCCATCCTACGAGCAGTACTTC
size: -; D: TRBD2; V: TRBV6-4; J: TRBJ2-1; CDR3: CASSDGLAGDNEQFF; DNA: TGTGCCAGCAGTGACGGGCTAGCGGGGGACAATGAGCAGTTCTTC
size: -; D: -; V: TRBV7-2; J: TRBJ2-7; CDR3: CASSYSDGNYEQYF; DNA: TGTGCCAGCAGCTATTCGGACGGGAACTACGAGCAGTACTTC
size: -; D: -; V: TRBV30; J: TRBJ1-1; CDR3: CAWSVLASRWPEAFF; DNA: TGTGCCTGGAGTGTTTTGGCCTCGAGGTGGCCTGAAGCTTTCTTT
size: -; D: -; V: TRBV4-3; J: TRBJ1-5; CDR3: CASSQLLNSNQPQHF; DNA: TGCGCCAGCAGCCAGCTATTGAATAGCAATCAGCCCCAGCATTTT
size: -; D: TRBD2; V: TRBV27; J: TRBJ2-7; CDR3: CASSFRGLALKQYF; DNA: TGTGCCAGCAGCTTCCGGGGACTAGCGTTGAAACAGTACTTC
size: -; D: -; V: TRBV28; J: TRBJ1-2; CDR3: CASSFGQNYGYTF; DNA: TGTGCCAGCAGTTTCGGACAGAACTATGGCTACACCTTC
size: -; D: -; V: TRBV5-1; J: TRBJ1-4; CDR3: CASSLGAEPTNEKLFF; DNA: TGCGCCAGCAGCTTGGGGGCAGAGCCAACTAATGAAAAACTGTTTTTT
size: -; D: -; V: TRBV7-2; J: TRBJ1-1; CDR3: CASSLTLRGSNTEAFF; DNA: TGTGCCAGCAGCTTAACACTCCGAGGGTCGAACACTGAAGCTTTCTTT
size: few; D: TRBD1; V: TRBV19; J: TRBJ1-1; CDR3: CASSIGATGRGTEAFF; DNA: TGTGCCAGTAGTATAGGGGCGACAGGGAGAGGCACTGAAGCTTTCTTT
size: -; D: -; V: TRBV5-1; J: TRBJ2-5; CDR3: CASSTLTSGETQYF; DNA: TGCGCCAGCAGCACATTAACTAGTGGGGAGACCCAGTACTTC